One T cell receptor (beta chain) is described in this entry. Method: immunoSEQ multiplex PCR; TCRdb's copy keeps in-frame clones and lacks some. The sample shows 150,000 to 200,000 clones, roughly 93% of them seen only once. Recruited during active infection, patients (from Seattle) were subsequently followed longitudinally. Germline CDR1 and CDR2: SGHDT and YYEEEE. The CDR3 loop spans 12 amino acids. With 0 bases removed from V and 8 bases from J, the gap between germline ends came to 6 bases. The sample is drawn from a study of blood T cell repertoires in COVID-19. Study context: COVID-19 samples, acute and convalescent, were from the United States, Italy and Spain.

The rearrangement joins TRBV5-6 to TRBJ2-1; unclear D gene. This receptor was obtained from a woman aged 55-69 years with COVID-19, enrolled during active disease. The material sequenced was peripheral blood. The CDR3 sequence is CASSLAGYEQFF. CDR3 DNA: TGTGCCAGCAGCTTGGCGGGTTATGAGCAGTTCTTC.